The sequence of this T cell receptor beta chain was determined in a study of response to subunit inactivated influenza vaccine. Overall study results and limits: Authors suggested seasonal influenza vaccinations each recruit few new T cells.

One entry per CDR3 protein results from TCRdb running MiXCR on the RT-PCR reads. The table lists about 650,000 distinct CDR3 sequences, 12% to 15% of them singletons. Only a few counts were recorded for this clonotype. The antigen remains unidentified. V was cut by 7 bases and J by 4 bases, with 25 bases left in between. Germline V gene data show CDR1 as SEHNR and CDR2 as FQNEAQ (reference sequence). The CDR3 has 17 residues. This chain connects TRBV7-9 to TRBJ1-2; TRBD1 is a possible D gene (5 bases). The TCR sequence derives from a middle-aged man who received an inactivated influenza vaccine. The sample consisted of PBMCs from blood, taken 14 to 15 days before vaccination. Written as DNA, the CDR3 is TGTGCCAGCACCGCAGCCCTGGGACGAGAAGGCTCCTATGGCTACACCTTC. Encoded protein: CASTAALGREGSYGYTF.